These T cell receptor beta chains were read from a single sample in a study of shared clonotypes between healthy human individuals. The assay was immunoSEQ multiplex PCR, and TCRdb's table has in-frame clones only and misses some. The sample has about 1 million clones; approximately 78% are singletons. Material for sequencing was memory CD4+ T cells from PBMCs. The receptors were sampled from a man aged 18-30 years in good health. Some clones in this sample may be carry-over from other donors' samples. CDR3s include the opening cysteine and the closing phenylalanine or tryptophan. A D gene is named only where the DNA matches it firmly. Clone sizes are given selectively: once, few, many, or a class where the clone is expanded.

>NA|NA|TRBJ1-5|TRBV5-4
CASSPGPGYNQPQHF
TGTGCCAGCAGCCCCGGGCCCGGCTACAATCAGCCCCAGCATTTT
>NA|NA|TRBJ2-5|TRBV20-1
CSARGRETQYF
TGCAGTGCTAGAGGCAGAGAGACCCAGTACTTC
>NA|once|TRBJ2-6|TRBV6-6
CASYRVGASGANVLTF
TGTGCCAGCTACAGGGTAGGGGCCTCTGGGGCCAACGTCCTGACTTTC
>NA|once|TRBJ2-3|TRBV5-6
CASSSPGTTSTDTQYF
TGTGCCAGCAGCTCACCCGGGACAACTAGCACAGATACGCAGTATTTT
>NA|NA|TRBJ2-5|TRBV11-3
CASSQEIQETQYF
TGTGCCAGCAGCCAGGAAATCCAAGAGACCCAGTACTTC
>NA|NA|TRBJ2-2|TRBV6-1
CATRQQTANTGELFF
TGTGCCACACGTCAACAGACTGCGAACACCGGGGAGCTGTTTTTT
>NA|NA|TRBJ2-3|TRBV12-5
CASGSGLKGVADTQYF
TGTGCTAGTGGTTCGGGTTTAAAGGGGGTAGCAGATACGCAGTATTTT
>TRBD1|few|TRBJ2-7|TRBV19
CASSSRGGDSSPYEQYF
TGTGCCAGTAGTTCCAGGGGTGGGGACAGTTCTCCCTACGAGCAGTACTTC
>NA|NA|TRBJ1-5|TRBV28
CASSNGGAKISNQPQHF
TGTGCCAGCAGTAATGGGGGGGCGAAGATTTCCAATCAGCCCCAGCATTTT
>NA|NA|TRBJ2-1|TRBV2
CASSDRGRHTEQFF
TGTGCCAGCAGTGACAGGGGAAGGCATACTGAGCAGTTCTTC
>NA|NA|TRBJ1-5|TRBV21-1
CASSPEDSSRRNQPQHF
TGTGCCAGCAGCCCAGAGGACAGCTCACGGCGCAATCAGCCCCAGCATTTT
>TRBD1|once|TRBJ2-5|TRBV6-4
CASPKNGDRDWETQYF
TGTGCCAGCCCCAAGAACGGGGACAGGGATTGGGAGACCCAGTACTTC
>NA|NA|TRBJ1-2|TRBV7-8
CASSLLSRRTNYGYTF
TGTGCCAGCAGCTTATTGTCTAGGAGGACAAACTATGGCTACACCTTC
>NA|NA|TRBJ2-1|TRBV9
CASSVLAEYNEQFF
TGTGCCAGCAGCGTATTGGCCGAATACAATGAGCAGTTCTTC
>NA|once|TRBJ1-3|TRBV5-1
CASRQGSGNTIYF
TGCGCCAGTCGCCAGGGTTCCGGAAACACCATATATTTT
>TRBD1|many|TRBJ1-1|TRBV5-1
CASSTSDRVHTEAFF
TGCGCCAGCAGCACTTCGGACAGGGTACACACTGAAGCTTTCTTT
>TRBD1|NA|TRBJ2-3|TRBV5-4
CASSQLQTGSDTQYF
TGTGCCAGCAGCCAACTTCAGACAGGGTCAGATACGCAGTATTTT
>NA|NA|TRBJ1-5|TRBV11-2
CASTTAHDQPQHF
TGTGCCAGCACAACGGCCCATGATCAGCCCCAGCATTTT
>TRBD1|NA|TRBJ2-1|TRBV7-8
CASSWGQGRLGEQFF
TGTGCCAGCAGCTGGGGACAGGGTAGGTTAGGGGAGCAGTTCTTC
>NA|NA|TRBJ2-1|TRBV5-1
CASSLVLQTSYNEQFF
TGCGCCAGCAGCTTGGTCCTTCAGACCTCCTACAATGAGCAGTTCTTC
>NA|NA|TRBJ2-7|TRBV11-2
CASRPISRGYGTYEQYF
TGTGCCAGCAGGCCGATATCCAGGGGTTATGGGACCTACGAGCAGTACTTC
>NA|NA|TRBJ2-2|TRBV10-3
CAIKGDGYTGELFF
TGTGCCATCAAAGGTGATGGGTATACCGGGGAGCTGTTTTTT
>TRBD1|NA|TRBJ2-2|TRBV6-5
CASSRQGANTGELFF
TGTGCCAGCAGTCGACAGGGCGCGAACACCGGGGAGCTGTTTTTT
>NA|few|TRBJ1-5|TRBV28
CASTQTIRGNQPQHF
TGTGCCAGCACCCAAACAATAAGGGGGAATCAGCCCCAGCATTTT
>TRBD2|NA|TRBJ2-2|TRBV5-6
CASSLGGSGTGELFF
TGTGCCAGCAGCTTAGGCGGGAGTGGGACCGGGGAGCTGTTTTTT
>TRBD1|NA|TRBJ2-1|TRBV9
CASSVVGTVNEQFF
TGTGCCAGCAGCGTAGTTGGGACAGTTAATGAGCAGTTCTTC
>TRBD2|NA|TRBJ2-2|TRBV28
CASSSSGRNGAGELFF
TGTGCCAGCAGTTCTAGCGGGAGAAATGGGGCCGGGGAGCTGTTTTTT
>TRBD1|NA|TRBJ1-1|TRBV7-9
CASNLRTGQMNTEAFF
TGTGCCAGCAACCTTCGGACAGGACAGATGAACACTGAAGCTTTCTTT
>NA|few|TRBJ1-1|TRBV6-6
CASNEVGLEAFF
TGTGCCAGCAACGAAGTCGGTCTTGAAGCTTTCTTT
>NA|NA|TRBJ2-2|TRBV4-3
CASSRPGNTGELFF
TGCGCCAGCAGCAGGCCGGGTAACACCGGGGAGCTGTTTTTT
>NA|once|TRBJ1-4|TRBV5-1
CASSLDPGPEEKLFF
TGCGCCAGCAGCTTGGATCCAGGGCCGGAAGAAAAACTGTTTTTT
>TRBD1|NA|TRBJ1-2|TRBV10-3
CAISSGQGNYGYTF
TGTGCCATCAGCTCAGGACAGGGGAACTATGGCTACACCTTC
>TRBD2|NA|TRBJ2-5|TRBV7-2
CASSLAGTSGQETQYF
TGTGCCAGCAGCTTGGCGGGGACTAGCGGCCAAGAGACCCAGTACTTC
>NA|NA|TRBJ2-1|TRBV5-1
CASSLGASAAYNEQFF
TGCGCCAGCAGCTTGGGGGCTAGCGCGGCCTACAATGAGCAGTTCTTC
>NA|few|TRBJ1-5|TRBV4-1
CASSQVPDGNQPQHF
TGCGCCAGCAGCCAAGTCCCGGACGGCAATCAGCCCCAGCATTTT
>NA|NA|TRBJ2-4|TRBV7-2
CASSPTPDGNIQYF
TGTGCCAGCAGTCCGACTCCAGACGGGAACATTCAGTACTTC
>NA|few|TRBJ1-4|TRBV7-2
CASSVGQLNEKLFF
TGTGCCAGCAGTGTCGGGCAGCTGAATGAAAAACTGTTTTTT
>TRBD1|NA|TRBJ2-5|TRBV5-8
CASSSIRDRGRGETQYF
TGTGCCAGCAGCTCGATCCGGGACAGGGGGCGCGGAGAGACCCAGTACTTC
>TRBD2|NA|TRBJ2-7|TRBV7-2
CASSLGLAGAPEQYF
TGTGCCAGCAGCTTAGGACTAGCGGGAGCCCCCGAGCAGTACTTC
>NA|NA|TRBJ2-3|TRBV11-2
CASSLGTSVGTDTQYF
TGTGCCAGCAGCTTAGGGACGTCGGTCGGAACAGATACGCAGTATTTT
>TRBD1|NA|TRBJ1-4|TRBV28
CASRPRTGGEKLFF
TGTGCCAGCAGACCCAGGACAGGAGGTGAAAAACTGTTTTTT
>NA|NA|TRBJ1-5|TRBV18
CASSRGGGDQPQHF
TGTGCCAGCTCCCGCGGGGGTGGGGATCAGCCCCAGCATTTT
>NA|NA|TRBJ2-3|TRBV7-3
CASSLANTDTQYF
TGTGCCAGCAGCTTGGCGAACACAGATACGCAGTATTTT
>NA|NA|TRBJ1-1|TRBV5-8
CASRWGFGTEAFF
TGTGCCAGCAGATGGGGGTTTGGCACTGAAGCTTTCTTT
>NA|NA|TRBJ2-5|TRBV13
CASTQRTTNQETQYF
TGTGCCAGCACCCAGAGGACGACAAACCAAGAGACCCAGTACTTC
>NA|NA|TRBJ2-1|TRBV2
CASSEVGYNEQFF
TGTGCCAGCAGTGAAGTGGGGTACAATGAGCAGTTCTTC
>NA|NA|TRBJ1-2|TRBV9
CASSESGYYGYTF
TGTGCCAGCAGCGAATCAGGGTACTATGGCTACACCTTC
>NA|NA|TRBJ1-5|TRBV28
CASSFLNQPQHF
TGTGCCAGCAGTTTCCTTAATCAGCCCCAGCATTTT
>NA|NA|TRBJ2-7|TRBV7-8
CASSSNRVSGVGEQYF
TGTGCCAGCAGCTCGAATAGGGTTTCGGGTGTCGGCGAGCAGTACTTC
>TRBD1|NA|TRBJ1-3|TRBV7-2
CASSLQQGQGNTIYF
TGTGCCAGCAGCCTACAACAGGGACAGGGAAACACCATATATTTT